The 23 T cell receptor beta chains below come from one sample, sequenced in a study of T cell changes during pregnancy in multiple sclerosis. TCRdb's table, derived via immunoSEQ multiplex PCR, lists solely in-frame clones and lacks some. The repertoire consists of tens of thousands of clones, with around 93% occurring once and the leading ten covering roughly 7.4%. The material sequenced was CD8+ T cells from peripheral blood mononuclear cells, taken in the third trimester of pregnancy. These receptor sequences come from a female donor with multiple sclerosis, enrolled in a pregnancy study.

This chain joins TRBV2 and TRBJ2-7, with D possibly matching TRBD1 (6 bases). The CDR3 spans 15 residues. Germline CDR1 reads SNHLY; CDR2 reads FYNNEI. V shed 4 bases and J shed 0 bases, with 13 bases lying between them. The chain's CDR3 is CASSAGVPSSYEQYF. The CDR3 nucleotides are TGTGCCAGCAGTGCAGGGGTCCCCAGCTCCTACGAGCAGTACTTC.

The rearrangement uses TRBV7-3 and TRBJ2-2; D possibly corresponds to TRBD2 (5 bases). The ends were cut back, 1 base at V and 4 bases at J, with 22 bases in the middle. The germline gives CDR1 SGHTA, CDR2 FQGTGA. This CDR3 has 19 amino acids. The CDR3 loop reads CASSLNPGWDREATGELFF. CDR3 nucleotide sequence: TGTGCCAGCAGCTTAAACCCGGGGTGGGATCGAGAGGCCACCGGGGAGCTGTTTTTT.

The table lists this clone with a count of one. The chain recombines TRBV7-8 with TRBJ1-1; 9 bases line up with TRBD1. CDR1 and CDR2 from the germline V gene are SGHVS and FQNEAQ. Trimming cost V 5 bases and J 3 bases; bases outside gene matches: 7. The CDR3 totals 15 residues. As DNA, the CDR3 is TGTGCCAGCAGCCCGCCGACAGGGGGTTACACTGAAGCTTTCTTT. Its translation: CASSPPTGGYTEAFF.

The CDR3 bases are TGCGCCAGCAGCCAAGACGGAGGACTCGCTATCCATGAGCAGTTCTTC. This encodes CASSQDGGLAIHEQFF. The V gene is TRBV4-1, the J gene TRBJ2-1; weak D call: TRBD2 (5 bases). The ends were cut back, 0 bases at V and 8 bases at J, with 17 bases in the middle. The V gene's germline CDR1 is MGHRA and CDR2 YSYEKL. This CDR3 is built from 16 residues.

In its sample, this clone was seen once. This sequence joins TRBV6-6 and TRBJ1-1; D remains unclear. Germline CDR1 is MNHNY and CDR2 is SVGAGI (reference sequence). This CDR3 has 13 residues. The V end was cut by 7 bases, the J end by 1 base, with 10 bases between. DNA for the CDR3: TGTGCCAGCAATTCGGGGAGGAACACTGAAGCTTTCTTT. It encodes CASNSGRNTEAFF.

This rearrangement joins TRBV14 to TRBJ2-1; 7 positions match TRBD1. This CDR3 is built from 16 residues. The junction had 10 bases not matched to a gene; V was cut back by 4 bases and J by 4 bases. CDR1 and CDR2 (germline): SGHDN, FVKESK. The CDR3 loop is CASSLRTGRLYNEQFF. CDR3 nucleotide sequence: TGTGCCAGCAGCCTCAGGACAGGCCGATTATACAATGAGCAGTTCTTC.

This clone was picked up one time. The chain employs TRBV29-1 and TRBJ2-1; 8 bases map to TRBD2. CDR1 is SQVTM, CDR2 ANQGSEA, per germline. V lost 8 bases to trimming and J lost 0 bases; unmatched junction nucleotides: 15. The length of the CDR3 is 17 residues. The CDR3 DNA follows: TGCAGCTCTCGGGGGACTAGGAGCACGAGCTCCTACAATGAGCAGTTCTTC. It is translated as CSSRGTRSTSSYNEQFF.

The chain has TRBV6-6 and TRBJ2-3; no firm D call. The CDR3 sequence is 12 residues long. CDR1 is MNHNY, CDR2 SVGAGI, per germline (reference sequence). With 2 bases removed from V and 6 bases from J, the gap between germline ends came to 6 bases. The CDR3 reads CASSYPVDTQYF. DNA of the CDR3: TGTGCCAGCAGTTACCCCGTTGATACGCAGTATTTT.

V is TRBV23-1 and J is TRBJ2-7; D remains unclear. TRBV23-1 is recorded as an ORF, its role being uncertain. This CDR3 has 15 residues. The V end was cut by 0 bases, the J end by 7 bases, with 16 bases between. The CDR3 spells CASSQSSRPPGEQYF. Written as DNA, the CDR3 is TGCGCCAGCAGTCAATCTAGTCGCCCTCCCGGGGAGCAGTACTTC.

The V call is TRBV27, the J call TRBJ1-5; 7 bases fit TRBD1. V lost 7 bases to trimming and J lost 4 bases; unmatched junction nucleotides: 4. This CDR3 has 13 residues. Germline CDR1 MNHEY, CDR2 SMNVEV (reference sequence). The CDR3 loop is CASKAGGNQPQHF. DNA for the CDR3: TGTGCCAGCAAGGCAGGGGGGAATCAGCCCCAGCATTTT.

CDR3 DNA sequence: TGCGCCAGCAGTCTCGAGGGTAGCCCCCTCAATGAGCAGTTCTTC. It yields the protein CASSLEGSPLNEQFF. The chain combines TRBV5-1 with TRBJ2-1; D is possibly TRBD2 (5 bases). Trimming left V 5 bases short and J 6 bases short, with 18 bases between. Looked up from germline, CDR1 is SGHRS and CDR2 is YFSETQ. The CDR3 spans 15 residues. Variable domain in full (rest from reference TRBV5-1 and TRBJ2-1): KAGVTQTPRYLIKTRGQQVTLSCSPISGHRSVSWYQQTPGQGLQFLFEYFSETQRNKGNFPGRFSGRQFSNSRSEMNVSTLELGDSALYLCASSLEGSPLNEQFFGPGTRLTVL.

The gene calls are TRBV4-3 and TRBJ2-1, with D possibly TRBD2 on 6 matching bases. The CDR3 is made up of 15 amino acids. The germline V and J ends were trimmed by 0 bases and 5 bases, with 11 bases remaining between them. Germline lookup yields CDR1 LGHNA and CDR2 YSLEER. The CDR3 here is CASSQDTSRDNEQFF. The CDR3 nucleotides are TGCGCCAGCAGCCAAGATACTAGCCGGGACAATGAGCAGTTCTTC.

This clone was recorded only once. The V and J genes are TRBV5-8 and TRBJ2-2; TRBD1 agrees at 8 bases. Germline V CDR1 and CDR2: SGHTS, YDEGEE. V trimming: 3 bases; J trimming: 0 bases; junction bases outside the gene matches: 1. This CDR3 has 15 residues. The CDR3 DNA reads as TGTGCCAGCAGCTGGGGACAGGCGAACACCGGGGAGCTGTTTTTT. Translated, it gives CASSWGQANTGELFF.

CDR3 sequence reads: CASSQDLQGNEQFF. The CDR3 DNA sequence: TGCGCCAGCAGCCAAGATTTACAGGGCAATGAGCAGTTCTTC. The V and J genes are TRBV4-3 and TRBJ2-1; D is perhaps TRBD1 (6 bases). Trimming shortened V by 0 bases and J by 6 bases, and 9 bases separated the two germline ends. Germline CDR1 LGHNA, CDR2 YSLEER. The CDR3 sequence is 14 residues long.

V gene TRBV12-5 combines with J gene TRBJ2-1; no clear D gene. V was pared by 1 base and J by 7 bases, with 8 bases between. CDR3 length equals 13 residues. Germline CDR1 is LGHNT and CDR2 is FRNRAP. CDR3: CASGLGGLNEQFF. CDR3 DNA sequence: TGTGCTAGTGGTTTGGGAGGCTTGAATGAGCAGTTCTTC.

The rearrangement joins TRBV2 to TRBJ2-3; a possible D gene is TRBD2 (7 bases). The germline V gene has CDR1 SNHLY and CDR2 FYNNEI. CDR3 length equals 14 residues. V was pared by 8 bases and J by 8 bases, with 20 bases between. The CDR3 nucleotides are TGTGCCAGCCATGGTAGGGGGGGGTTTGCTACGCAGTATTTT. Amino acid sequence: CASHGRGGFATQYF.

The chain has TRBV27 and TRBJ1-5, with D uncertain. Trimming removed 8 bases from V and 3 bases from J, with 8 bases in between. The germline CDR1 and CDR2 sequences are MNHEY and SMNVEV (reference sequence). The CDR3 is 12 residues long. CDR3 coding DNA: TGTGCCAGCGGGAGGAACAATCAGCCCCAGCATTTT. Residues: CASGRNNQPQHF.

The chain recombines TRBV7-9 with TRBJ2-7, with TRBD1 identical over 8 bases. This CDR3 is 13 amino acids long. Germline trimming cut 5 bases from V and 3 bases from J; bases unmatched to any gene: 3. Looked up from germline, CDR1 is SEHNR and CDR2 is FQNEAQ (reference sequence). The CDR3 DNA follows: TGTGCCAGCAGCATGGGACAGGTCTACGAGCAGTACTTC. It translates to CASSMGQVYEQYF.

This chain joins TRBV7-3 and TRBJ2-2; weak D call: TRBD2 (7 bases). Between the trimmed V and J ends, which lost 5 bases and 1 base, there was a span of 14 bases. The V gene's germline CDR1 is SGHTA and CDR2 FQGTGA. The CDR3 extends over 16 amino acids. As DNA, the CDR3 is TGTGCCAGCAGCATAAGGGGGGGTGAGAACACCGGGGAGCTGTTTTTT. This codes for CASSIRGGENTGELFF.

V is TRBV7-9 and J is TRBJ1-4, with D perhaps TRBD1 (5 bases). Deletions cut 7 bases from V and 4 bases from J, with 13 bases between. The CDR3 extends over 14 amino acids. Per germline, CDR1 SEHNR and CDR2 FQNEAQ (reference sequence). The CDR3 reads CASMVSGYNEKLFF. CDR3 sequence (DNA): TGTGCCAGCATGGTCTCAGGGTATAATGAAAAACTGTTTTTT.

This rearrangement joins TRBV28 to TRBJ1-1, with TRBD1 identical over 10 bases. The CDR3 is 15 residues long. J gave up 5 bases and V 5 bases, and 8 bases lay outside the gene matches. Germline CDR1 MDHEN, CDR2 SYDVKM. CDR3 nucleotides: TGTGCCAGCAGTGTGACAGGGGGCGCGGGGACTGAAGCTTTCTTT. Protein: CASSVTGGAGTEAFF.

The genes are TRBV7-3 and TRBJ2-3; 13 bases map to TRBD2. V lost 5 bases, J lost 1 base, and 12 bases stayed unmatched. This CDR3 comprises 19 residues. Germline loops: CDR1 SGHTA, CDR2 FQGTGA. The CDR3 sequence: CASSPLGLAGDRGTDTQYF. The CDR3 nucleotides read TGTGCCAGCAGCCCGCTCGGACTAGCGGGGGACAGAGGCACAGATACGCAGTATTTT.

The chain joins TRBV7-3 to TRBJ2-3, with TRBD1 matching over 7 bases. The V and J ends lost 5 bases and 0 bases, in that order; junction bases with no gene match: 5. Germline V lookup: CDR1 SGHTA, CDR2 FQGTGA. The CDR3 covers 15 residues. The CDR3 protein is CASSEGAWSTDTQYF. CDR3 coding DNA: TGTGCCAGCAGCGAGGGGGCCTGGAGCACAGATACGCAGTATTTT.